This record covers a single TCR beta chain. Its antigen is unknown. The data derive from a study of graft-versus-host responses after intestinal transplantation. Study-wide points: Levels of circulating GvH clones at their peak were associated with early post-transplant HvG declines.

V lost 1 base, J lost 1 base, and 10 bases lay in between. This CDR3 is 15 amino acids long. Germline V gives CDR1 SEHNR, CDR2 FQNEAQ (reference sequence). The table came from immunoSEQ multiplex PCR; TCRdb's copy has only in-frame clones and leaves some out. The data show more than 65,000 clones, 90% seen once. The chain combines TRBV7-9 with TRBJ2-5; tentative D call: TRBD1 (6 bases). The sequence was obtained from a human donor who received an intestinal transplant. Sequencing used unstimulated CD8+ T cells sorted from spleen or lymph node cells, obtained before intestinal transplant. CDR3 in DNA: TGTGCCAGCAGCTTAGTTGGGGGCCTCCAAGAGACCCAGTACTTC. Protein product: CASSLVGGLQETQYF. The full variable domain, its missing parts supplied by reference TRBV7-9 and TRBJ2-5, is DTGVSQNPRHKITKRGQNVTFRCDPISEHNRLYWYRQTLGQGPEFLTYFQNEAQLEKSRLLSDRFSAERPKGSFSTLEIQRTEQGDSAMYLCASSLVGGLQETQYFGPGTRLLVL.